The source of this T cell receptor beta chain is a study of monozygotic twins with cystic fibrosis (dated by TCRdb to the early 2020s). Notes on the research overall: Barcoded libraries were prepared from three micrograms of fragmented DNA with roughly 16 PCR cycles. The study compared TCR beta repertoires within and between 16 monozygotic twin pairs with cystic fibrosis to assess genetic influence on V and J gene usage. Twins were ranked among approximately 1,100 cohort participants for weight-for-height and FEVPerc (FEV1 disease centile) on the day of blood sampling. The cohort included ten female and six male twin pairs, mostly children and adolescents, aged about 2.0 to 40 years with a median of 9.1 years. Data for three of the twin pairs had already been reported earlier in a different context.

The CDR3 goes from the cysteine to the phenylalanine over 13 residues. Of the read, only the CDR3 DNA is kept; its 39 bases are in frame from base 1. V sheds 5 bases and J sheds 3 bases, leaving 10 bases between their ends. For CDR1 and CDR2, the germline V gene lists KGHSH and LQKENI. Points the paper makes about the study in general: In 13 of 16 pairs, V gene usage most closely resembled the co-twin's, and the same held for J usage in 8 of 16 pairs, a pattern suggesting genetic constraints. Simpson clonality was found to be generally low (median 0.0095), suggesting a naive-dominated repertoire, although higher clonality was observed in the most severely affected patients. No association turned up between shared CDR3 numbers and age, concordance or disease severity, and the cohort was small. Monozygotic CF twin pairs shared significantly more nucleotide-identical clonotypes within each pair than unrelated CF individuals shared with one another (P = 0.000026, Mann-Whitney).

TCR beta CDR3 regions were amplified by multiplex PCR with the immunoSEQ immune profiling system according to the manufacturer's instructions. Sequencing was performed on an Illumina NextSeq system. The study's own analysis went as follows. Sequence data were processed on the immunoSEQ Analyzer platform, and clonality was computed as the square root of Simpson's index of productive rearrangements. Jensen-Shannon distance served as the measure of similarity in V and J usage, while OLGA was used to compute CDR3 generation probabilities. Shared CDR3 sequences were searched against the immuneACCESS database (August 2020) and VDJdb (December 2020). TCRdb mirrors the immuneACCESS table, restricted to in-frame sequences. Some clones are absent from its copies; in checked studies, under half trace to an unresolved V gene, and the reason for the others is unknown. V, J and clone size were drawn from that table, and D and trimming were deduced from the DNA. The table for this sample lists 25,000 to 30,000 clones; roughly nine tenths of them were counted only once. Jointly, the top ten make up about 0.54% of the sample.

The twin pairs came from the European Cystic Fibrosis Twin and Sibling Study Cohort, a cohort that recruited patients from roughly 160 CF clinics across 14 European countries. Zygosity and CFTR genotype were verified in-house, and zygosity was tested by multiplex PCR of nine short tandem repeat loci. Peripheral blood was sampled from each twin, with clinical parameters recorded on the day of blood sampling. Phenol/chloroform extraction was used to isolate genomic DNA from peripheral blood cells, and the DNA was then kept in TE buffer at 4 degrees C. This clone was detected only a few times. The antigen it recognizes is unknown. No qualities accompany the bases; no much larger clone lies one base away.

This TCR was sampled from a girl aged 2 to 10 with cystic fibrosis. Recombination linked TRBV18 to TRBJ1-1; a weak D assignment points to TRBD1 (6 bases agree). The sequenced sample was blood. The CDR3 has the sequence CASSTDRYTEAFF. The DNA reads TGTGCCAGCTCAACCGACAGGTACACTGAAGCTTTCTTT.